This T cell receptor (beta chain) was profiled in a study of cytotoxic CD8 clonotypes in ibrutinib-treated CLL. About this clone: What it binds is not known.

The germline CDR1 and CDR2 sequences are LGHNA and YNFKEQ. Germline trimming cut 0 bases from V and 1 base from J; bases unmatched to any gene: 4. This CDR3 spans 18 amino acids. Study-wide results and limits: Public clonotypes proved infrequent, and on treatment they shrank or remained steady.

Only in-frame clones appear in the TCRdb table, and some are missing; sequencing was by immunoSEQ multiplex PCR. The data show some 50,000 clones, with approximately 60% seen just once and roughly 22% held by the top ten. The source was PBMCs, collected after 24 months of ibrutinib treatment. J is TRBJ2-6 and V is TRBV4-2; 9 bases align to TRBD1. The TCR comes from a human donor with chronic lymphocytic leukemia. CDR3 loop: CASSQDTGTGSGANVLTF. CDR3 DNA: TGTGCCAGCAGCCAAGATACCGGGACAGGGTCTGGGGCCAACGTCCTGACTTTC.